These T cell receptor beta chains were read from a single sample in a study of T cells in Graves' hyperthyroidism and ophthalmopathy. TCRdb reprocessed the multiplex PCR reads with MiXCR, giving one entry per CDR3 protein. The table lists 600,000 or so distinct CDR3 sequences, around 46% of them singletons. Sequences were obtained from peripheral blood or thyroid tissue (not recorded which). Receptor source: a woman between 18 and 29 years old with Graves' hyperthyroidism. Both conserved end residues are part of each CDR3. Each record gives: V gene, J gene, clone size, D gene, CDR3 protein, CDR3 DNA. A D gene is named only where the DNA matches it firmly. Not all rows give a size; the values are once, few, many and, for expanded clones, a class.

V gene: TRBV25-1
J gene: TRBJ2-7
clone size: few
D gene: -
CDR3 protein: CASSYTGKNYEQYF
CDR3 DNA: TGTGCCAGCAGTTATACAGGGAAGAACTACGAGCAGTACTTC

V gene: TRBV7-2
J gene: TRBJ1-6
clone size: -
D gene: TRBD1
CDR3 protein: CASSPRTGFNSPLHF
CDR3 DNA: TGTGCCAGCAGCCCTCGGACAGGATTCAATTCACCCCTCCACTTT

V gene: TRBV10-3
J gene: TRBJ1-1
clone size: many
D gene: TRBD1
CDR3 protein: CAISVGQGGTEAFF
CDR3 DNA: TGTGCCATCAGTGTTGGACAGGGGGGGACTGAAGCTTTCTTT

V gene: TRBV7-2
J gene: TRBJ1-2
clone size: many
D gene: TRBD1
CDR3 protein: CASSPRDRGYTF
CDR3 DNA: TGTGCCAGCAGCCCACGGGACAGGGGCTACACCTTC

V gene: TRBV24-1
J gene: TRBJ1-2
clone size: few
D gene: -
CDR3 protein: CASGGVIYGYTF
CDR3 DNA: TGTGCCAGCGGGGGGGTGATCTATGGCTACACCTTC

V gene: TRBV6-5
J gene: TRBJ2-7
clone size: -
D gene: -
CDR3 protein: CASSYHGTEEEQYF
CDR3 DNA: TGTGCCAGCAGTTACCACGGGACCGAGGAGGAGCAGTACTTC

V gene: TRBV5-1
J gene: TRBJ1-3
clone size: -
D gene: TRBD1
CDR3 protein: CASSLATGESTTIYF
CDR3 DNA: TGCGCCAGCAGCTTGGCAACAGGGGAAAGTACCACCATATATTTT

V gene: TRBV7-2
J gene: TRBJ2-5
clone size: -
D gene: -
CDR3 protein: CASSLSAAGIETQYF
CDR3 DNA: TGTGCCAGCAGCTTGAGCGCGGCGGGGATAGAGACCCAGTACTTC

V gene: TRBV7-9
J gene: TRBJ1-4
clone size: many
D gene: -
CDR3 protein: CASSLVRSNEKLFF
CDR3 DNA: TGTGCCAGCAGCTTAGTGAGGAGTAATGAAAAACTGTTTTTT

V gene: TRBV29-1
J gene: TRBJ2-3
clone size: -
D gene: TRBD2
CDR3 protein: CSGGVAGGLPDTQYF
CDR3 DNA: TGCAGCGGCGGCGTGGCGGGAGGGCTGCCAGATACGCAGTATTTT

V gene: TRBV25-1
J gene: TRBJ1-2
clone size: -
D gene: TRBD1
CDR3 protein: CASWTGRGYTF
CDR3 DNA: TGTGCCAGCTGGACAGGGAGAGGCTACACCTTC

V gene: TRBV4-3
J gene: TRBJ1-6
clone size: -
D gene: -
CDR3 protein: CASSQGHPVGSPLHF
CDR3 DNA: TGCGCCAGCAGCCAAGGCCACCCCGTCGGGTCACCCCTCCACTTT

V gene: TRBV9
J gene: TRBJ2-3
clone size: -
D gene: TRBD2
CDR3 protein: CASSQGLAGEGTQYF
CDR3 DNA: TGTGCCAGCAGCCAAGGACTAGCGGGAGAGGGTACGCAGTATTTT

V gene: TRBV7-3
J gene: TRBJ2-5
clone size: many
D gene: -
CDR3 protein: CASSLTQQETQYF
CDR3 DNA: TGTGCCAGCAGCTTAACCCAGCAAGAGACCCAGTACTTC

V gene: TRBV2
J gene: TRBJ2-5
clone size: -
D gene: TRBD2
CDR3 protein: CASSSGLAGRWGETQYF
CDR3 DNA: TGTGCCAGCAGTTCGGGACTAGCGGGGCGCTGGGGGGAGACCCAGTACTTC

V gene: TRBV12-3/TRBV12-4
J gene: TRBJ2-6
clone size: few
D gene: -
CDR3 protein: CASTTIVRSAAGANVLTF
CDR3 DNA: TGTGCCAGCACTACAATTGTTCGCTCCGCAGCTGGGGCCAACGTCCTGACTTTC

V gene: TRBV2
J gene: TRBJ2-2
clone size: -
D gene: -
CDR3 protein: CARTLVSGELFF
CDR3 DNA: TGTGCCAGAACCCTGGTCTCCGGGGAGCTGTTTTTT

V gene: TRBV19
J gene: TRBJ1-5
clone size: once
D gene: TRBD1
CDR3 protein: CASSRRTGRQPQHF
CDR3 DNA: TGTGCCAGCAGCCGTCGGACAGGGCGGCAGCCCCAGCATTTT

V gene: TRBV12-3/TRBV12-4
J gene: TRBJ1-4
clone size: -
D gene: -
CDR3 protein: CASSSRPRATNEKLFF
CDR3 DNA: TGTGCCAGCAGTTCAAGACCCAGGGCAACTAATGAAAAACTGTTTTTT

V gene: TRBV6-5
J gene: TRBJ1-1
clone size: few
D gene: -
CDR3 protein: CASSTTLHHAEAFF
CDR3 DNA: TGTGCCAGCAGTACCACTCTCCACCACGCTGAAGCTTTCTTT

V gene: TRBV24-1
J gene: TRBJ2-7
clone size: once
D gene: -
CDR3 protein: CATSDPTKGMFDEQYF
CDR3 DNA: TGTGCCACCAGTGACCCTACGAAAGGGATGTTCGACGAGCAGTACTTC

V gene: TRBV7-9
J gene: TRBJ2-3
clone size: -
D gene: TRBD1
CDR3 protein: CASSGTGGHTDTQYF
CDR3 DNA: TGTGCCAGCAGCGGGACAGGGGGACACACAGATACGCAGTATTTT

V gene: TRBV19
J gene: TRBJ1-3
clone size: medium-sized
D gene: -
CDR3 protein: CASSKGIDSGNTIYF
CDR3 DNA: TGTGCCAGTAGTAAAGGGATCGACTCTGGAAACACCATATATTTT

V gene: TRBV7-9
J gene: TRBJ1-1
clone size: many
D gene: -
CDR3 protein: CASRVGANTEAFF
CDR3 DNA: TGTGCCAGCAGGGTGGGTGCGAACACTGAAGCTTTCTTT

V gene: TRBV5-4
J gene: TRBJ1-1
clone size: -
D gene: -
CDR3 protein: CASSLFTQLGEAFF
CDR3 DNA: TGTGCCAGCAGCTTGTTCACCCAACTCGGTGAAGCTTTCTTT

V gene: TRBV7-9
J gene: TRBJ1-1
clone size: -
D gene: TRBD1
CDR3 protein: CASSNMDRVATEAFF
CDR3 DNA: TGTGCCAGCAGCAATATGGACAGGGTAGCGACTGAAGCTTTCTTT

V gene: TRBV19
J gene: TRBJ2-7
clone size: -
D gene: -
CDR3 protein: CASSQGKNYEQYF
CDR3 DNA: TGTGCCAGCAGCCAAGGAAAGAACTACGAGCAGTACTTC

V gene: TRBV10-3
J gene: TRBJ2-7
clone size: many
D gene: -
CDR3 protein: CAISVATSSYEQYF
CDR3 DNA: TGTGCCATCAGTGTAGCTACCAGCTCCTACGAGCAGTACTTC

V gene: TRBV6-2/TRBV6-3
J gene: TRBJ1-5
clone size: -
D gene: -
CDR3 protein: CASSFTKNQPQHF
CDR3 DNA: TGTGCCAGCAGTTTTACAAAAAATCAGCCCCAGCATTTT